The 19 T cell receptor beta chains below come from one sample, sequenced in a study of cytomegalovirus exposure and HLA in healthy donors. The PCR employed 60 Vbeta primers together with 13 Jbeta primers. Libraries were prepared by immunoSEQ multiplex PCR; TCRdb keeps only in-frame clonotypes and omits some of them. The sample consists of some 140,000 clones, 73% of them appearing once. The sample taken for sequencing was PBMCs. The source of these receptors is a woman aged 35 to 49 in good health and CMV-seronegative.

This rearrangement joins TRBV14 to TRBJ2-1; a weak D match, TRBD2 (6 bases). The CDR3 is 16 amino acids. V shed 0 bases and J shed 3 bases, with 12 bases lying between them. Germline V lookup: CDR1 SGHDN, CDR2 FVKESK. CDR3 protein: CASSQERGGDYNEQFF. In DNA, the CDR3 is TGTGCCAGCAGCCAAGAGCGGGGCGGTGACTACAATGAGCAGTTCTTC.

The chain recombines TRBV2 with TRBJ2-1; 9 bases agree with TRBD1. The CDR3 is made up of 15 amino acids. Germline V gene data show CDR1 as SNHLY and CDR2 as FYNNEI. Germline trimming cut 5 bases from V and 2 bases from J; bases unmatched to any gene: 4. The CDR3 spells CASSTTGGAYNEQFF. CDR3 coding DNA: TGTGCCAGCAGTACCACAGGGGGCGCCTACAATGAGCAGTTCTTC.

The rearrangement uses TRBV7-8 and TRBJ1-3, with D uncertain. The CDR3 sequence is 16 residues long. V lost 4 bases and J lost 4, with 17 bases in between. CDR1 and CDR2 (germline): SGHVS, FQNEAQ. Here the CDR3 reads CASSYTAGFSGNTIYF. In DNA form, the CDR3 reads TGTGCCAGCAGCTACACTGCGGGGTTTTCAGGAAACACCATATATTTT. The complete variable domain, with remaining parts taken from reference TRBV7-8 and TRBJ1-3, reads GAGVSQSPRYKVAKRGQDVALRCDPISGHVSLFWYQQALGQGPEFLTYFQNEAQLDKSGLPSDRFFAERPEGSVSTLKIQRTQQEDSAVYLCASSYTAGFSGNTIYFGEGSWLTVV.

The chain employs TRBV5-4 and TRBJ1-2, with 7 bases fitting TRBD1. Germline trimming cut 5 bases from V and 5 bases from J; bases unmatched to any gene: 12. In germline, CDR1 is SGHNT, CDR2 YYREEE (reference sequence). The CDR3 sequence is 15 residues long. CDR3 residues: CASSTQGPRGYGYTF. Written as DNA, the CDR3 is TGTGCCAGCAGTACACAGGGGCCTCGGGGATATGGCTACACCTTC. The full variable domain, with the rest looked up from reference TRBV5-4 and TRBJ1-2, is ETGVTQSPTHLIKTRGQQVTLRCSSQSGHNTVSWYQQALGQGPQFIFQYYREEENGRGNFPPRFSGLQFPNYSSELNVNALELDDSALYLCASSTQGPRGYGYTFGSGTRLTVV.

V is TRBV5-1 and J is TRBJ2-1, with TRBD2 matching 9 bases. Germline V CDR1 and CDR2: SGHRS, YFSETQ. The CDR3 covers 16 residues. The ends lost 3 bases at V and 10 bases at J; junction bases unmatched: 14. CDR3 amino acids: CASSWTSASSGGEQFF. The CDR3 region has the DNA TGCGCCAGCAGCTGGACTAGCGCGTCCTCGGGAGGGGAGCAGTTCTTC.

V usage is TRBV9 and J usage is TRBJ2-2; the D is unclear. The V gene's germline CDR1 is SGDLS and CDR2 YYNGEE. The CDR3 is 12 amino acids. V lost 3 bases and J 6 bases, leaving 6 bases between the germline ends. CDR3 sequence (DNA): TGTGCCAGCAGCGAGCCCCCCGGGGAGCTGTTTTTT. Translated, it gives CASSEPPGELFF. Drawing the rest from reference TRBV9 and TRBJ2-2, the complete variable domain is DSGVTQTPKHLITATGQRVTLRCSPRSGDLSVYWYQQSLDQGLQFLIQYYNGEERAKGNILERFSAQQFPDLHSELNLSSLELGDSALYFCASSEPPGELFFGEGSRLTVL.

The chain is built from TRBV6-5 and TRBJ1-2, with 9 nucleotides matching TRBD1. Germline lookup yields CDR1 MNHEY and CDR2 SVGAGI. Trimming at V came to 6 bases and at J to 4 bases, leaving 6 bases not matched to a gene. The CDR3 is made up of 14 amino acids. The CDR3 spells CASRPDRGIYGYTF. Here the CDR3 DNA reads TGTGCCAGCAGGCCCGACAGGGGGATCTATGGCTACACCTTC.

The sample holds a few counts of this clone. This chain links TRBV7-6 with TRBJ1-4; no clear D gene. This CDR3 contains 14 residues. Germline CDR1 SGHVS, CDR2 FNYEAQ. The V and J ends lost 6 bases and 7 bases respectively, with 15 bases between them. CDR3 nucleotides: TGTGCCAGCAGTCCCAAGCCCAGCGGTGAAAAACTGTTTTTT. This sequence encodes CASSPKPSGEKLFF.

The V gene is TRBV7-7, the J gene TRBJ2-7, with TRBD1 matching over 7 bases. Germline lookup yields CDR1 SSHAT and CDR2 FNYEAQ (reference sequence). The CDR3 has 14 amino acids. CDR3 amino acids: CASSFRDSRQGQYV. The CDR3 coding sequence is TGTGCTAGCAGCTTCCGGGACAGCAGGCAAGGGCAGTACGTC.

The rearrangement joins TRBV18 to TRBJ1-2; maybe TRBD1 (6 bases). Germline V CDR1 and CDR2: KGHSH, LQKENI. The CDR3 covers 17 residues. V dropped 4 bases and J dropped 4 bases, with 22 bases sitting between them. CDR3 nucleotide sequence: TGTGCCAGCTCACTAAAAGGGAGACAGGAGTTATCCTATGGCTACACCTTC. As protein: CASSLKGRQELSYGYTF.

This clone came up once. The chain recombines TRBV5-4 with TRBJ1-5; 7 nucleotides line up with TRBD1. The J segment lost 4 bases and the V segment lost 3 bases, leaving 10 bases of the junction unmatched. The CDR3 spans 16 residues. The germline V gene encodes CDR1 SGHNT and CDR2 YYREEE (reference sequence). The CDR3 DNA follows: TGTGCCAGCAGCTCCCGGGGACAGACGATTAATCAGCCCCAGCATTTT. Its translation is CASSSRGQTINQPQHF.

This chain links TRBV13 with TRBJ2-5, with unresolved D. Per germline, CDR1 PRHDT and CDR2 FYEKMQ (reference sequence). The CDR3 is 12 amino acids. Trimming took off 4 bases at V and 6 bases at J, with 9 bases between the two ends. The CDR3 DNA follows: TGTGCCAGCAGCTCCTCAGAAAAGACCCAGTACTTC. This translates into CASSSSEKTQYF.

This chain uses TRBV2 with TRBJ1-5; D gene uncertain. Deletions cut 1 base from V and 13 bases from J, with 8 bases between. CDR1 and CDR2 from the germline V gene are SNHLY and FYNNEI. The CDR3 sequence is 11 residues long. This chain's CDR3 is CASSEGQAQHF. CDR3 in DNA: TGTGCCAGCAGTGAAGGGCAGGCGCAGCATTTT.

The chain is built from TRBV15 and TRBJ1-2; no definite D call. V was cut by 4 bases and J by 8 bases, with 14 bases left in between. Germline CDR1 is LNHNV and CDR2 is YYDKDF (reference sequence). CDR3 size: 13 residues. The CDR3 nucleotides are TGTGCCACCAGCAAACGAACGGAGGAGGGCTACACCTTC. This sequence encodes CATSKRTEEGYTF.

The CDR3 coding sequence is TGCGCCAGCAGCCCCCTGGGGGTCCGGGGGGGGGCCGGGGAGCTGTTTTTT. Protein sequence: CASSPLGVRGGAGELFF. The chain carries TRBV4-1 and TRBJ2-2; 8 bases line up with TRBD2. The CDR3 extends over 17 amino acids. The germline V gene encodes CDR1 MGHRA and CDR2 YSYEKL. The ends lost 4 bases at V and 6 bases at J; junction bases unmatched: 13.

Concerning this clone itself: This CDR3 is also generated by other DNA sequences in the sample. V and J are TRBV2 and TRBJ2-2; 10 nucleotides line up with TRBD1. J was trimmed by 0 bases and V by 8 bases; bases with no gene match: 12. The CDR3 is 18 residues long. The germline V gene has CDR1 SNHLY and CDR2 FYNNEI. The CDR3 protein is CASVRDRGGMPNTGELFF. CDR3 DNA: TGTGCCAGCGTCCGGGACAGGGGAGGTATGCCGAACACCGGGGAGCTGTTTTTT.

This clone was seen a handful of times. V is TRBV19 and J is TRBJ1-1, with TRBD1 matching 7 bases. This CDR3 spans 15 amino acids. In germline, CDR1 is LNHDA, CDR2 SQIVND (reference sequence). V lost 7 bases, J lost 1 base, and 9 bases stayed unmatched. This chain's CDR3 is CASKTRTGENTEAFF. The DNA for the CDR3 is TGTGCCAGTAAAACCCGCACAGGGGAGAACACTGAAGCTTTCTTT.

J is TRBJ2-5 and V is TRBV7-9; D is unresolved. Trimming pared 5 bases from V and 5 bases from J, leaving 6 bases between. Germline V gene lookup returns CDR1 SEHNR and CDR2 FQNEAQ (reference sequence). CDR3 length equals 11 residues. The CDR3 is CASSVFETQYF. The CDR3 DNA reads TGTGCCAGCAGCGTCTTTGAGACCCAGTACTTC.

The rearrangement joins TRBV5-1 to TRBJ2-7; possible D gene TRBD1, 5 bases. The CDR3 is made up of 14 amino acids. Germline loops: CDR1 SGHRS, CDR2 YFSETQ. Trimming removed 2 bases at V and 3 bases at J, with 12 bases between. CDR3 nucleotide sequence: TGCGCCAGCAGCTTAAGGGGCATGAGCTACGAGCAGTACTTC. Translating gives CASSLRGMSYEQYF.